This TCR beta chain was retrieved from a study of blood T cells in healthy people across ages. Then a second PCR, running roughly 7 to 11 cycles, was carried out with a sample-barcoded 5' primer and a J-beta primer mix. A single record per CDR3 protein comes from TCRdb applying MiXCR to the 5' RACE reads. Of roughly 2 million distinct CDR3 sequences listed, around 48% were seen once; the top ten hold less than 2.5%. The CDR3 is made up of 15 amino acids. Germline V gene lookup returns CDR1 LGHNA and CDR2 YNFKEQ. V gave up 2 bases and J gave up 4 bases, with 9 bases separating them. The chain uses TRBV4-2 and TRBJ2-6; no reliable D call. This receptor was taken from a woman in her thirties or forties in good health. Sequencing was carried out using blood. The CDR3: CASSQLNSGANVLTF. The CDR3 nucleotides read TGTGCCAGCAGCCAACTCAACTCGGGGGCCAACGTCCTGACTTTC.